This T cell receptor (beta chain) was obtained from a study of graft-versus-host responses after intestinal transplantation. Background on the study: Each recipient received anti-thymocyte globulin induction, then tacrolimus and steroids for about 3 years.

This CDR3 is built from 13 residues. Germline V gives CDR1 SEHNR, CDR2 FQNEAQ (reference sequence). The germline V and J ends were trimmed by 5 bases and 1 base, with 7 bases remaining between them. The repertoire was sequenced with immunoSEQ multiplex PCR; TCRdb's copy has only in-frame clones and lacks some. The sample records roughly 110,000 clones, 90% to 95% being singletons. Whole-study findings and limits: Researchers found peak circulating GvH clone levels linked to early post-transplant HvG declines. GvH clones surfaced in recipient marrow, some emerging earlier in ileum or blood.

In its sample, this clone was seen a few times. The antigen is unknown. Material: unstimulated CD8+ T cells sorted from spleen or lymph node cells, obtained before transplant. This clonotype originated in a human donor who was the organ donor for an intestinal transplant. The chain joins TRBV7-9 to TRBJ2-3, with no clear D. The CDR3 region has the DNA TGTGCCAGCAGCCCTCCAGGCACAGATACGCAGTATTTT. Protein sequence: CASSPPGTDTQYF.